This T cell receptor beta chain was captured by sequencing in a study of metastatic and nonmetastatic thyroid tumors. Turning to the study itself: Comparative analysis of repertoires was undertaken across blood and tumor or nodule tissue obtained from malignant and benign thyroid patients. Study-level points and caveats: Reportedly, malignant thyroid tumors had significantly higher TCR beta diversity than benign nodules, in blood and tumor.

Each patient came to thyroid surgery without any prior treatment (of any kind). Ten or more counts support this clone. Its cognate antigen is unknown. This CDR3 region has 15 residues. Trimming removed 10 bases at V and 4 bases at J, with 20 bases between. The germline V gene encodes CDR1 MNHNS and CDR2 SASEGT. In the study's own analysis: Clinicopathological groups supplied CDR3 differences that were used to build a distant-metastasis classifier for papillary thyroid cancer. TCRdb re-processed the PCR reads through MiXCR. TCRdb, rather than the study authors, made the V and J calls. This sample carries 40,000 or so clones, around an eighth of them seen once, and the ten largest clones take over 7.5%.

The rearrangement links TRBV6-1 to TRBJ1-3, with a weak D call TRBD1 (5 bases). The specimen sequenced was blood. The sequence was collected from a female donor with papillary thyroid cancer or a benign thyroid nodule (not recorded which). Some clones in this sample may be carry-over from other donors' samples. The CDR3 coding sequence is TGTGCCATTAGACAGACGACCTGGGAGGGAAACACCATATATTTT. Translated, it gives CAIRQTTWEGNTIYF.